The 5 T cell receptor beta chains below were found in one sample sequenced in a study of regulatory T cells in long-lasting Graves disease. Described time point: persistent/refractory GD, antithyroid drugs over 5 years with positive TRAb. Scientists built the TCR library using RNA that was extracted from PBMCs. Relying on iRepertoire HTBI primers and Arm-PCR of CDR3 regions, the team built TCR beta libraries. TCRdb passed the multiplex PCR reads through MiXCR, listing each CDR3 protein once. The table shows hundreds of thousands of distinct CDR3 sequences, with more than 20% occurring only once. The sequences come from peripheral blood mononuclear cells (PBMCs), collected when the disease was refractory, from a patient treated with antithyroid drugs. These receptors all come from a female donor with Graves disease.

This rearrangement joins TRBV15 to TRBJ2-7, with D possibly TRBD1 on 6 matching bases. V lost 4 bases and J lost 3, with 13 bases in between. Per the germline V gene, CDR1 is LNHNV and CDR2 is YYDKDF (reference sequence). This CDR3 is built from 14 residues. The CDR3 DNA follows: TGTGCCACCAGCACCGAGACAGGACGCTACGAGCAGTACTTC. This gives the protein CATSTETGRYEQYF.

Concerning this clonotype: A clone one base away is much larger, so this may be a read error. The genes are TRBV15 and TRBJ2-7; TRBD2 is a possible D gene (6 bases). The V gene lost 4 bases and the J gene lost 3 bases, with 13 bases spanning the gap. The CDR3 sequence is 14 residues long. CDR1 LNHNV and CDR2 YYDKDF come from the germline V gene (reference sequence). The CDR3 region is CATSNRDGSYEQYF. DNA of the CDR3: TGTGCCACCAGCAACCGGGACGGGAGCTACGAGCAGTACTTC.

This clonotype was seen a handful of times. The junction and the germline gene differ at one end; a read error may be behind it. J is TRBJ2-5 and V is TRBV7-7; D possibly corresponds to TRBD2 (6 bases). Germline V gene lookup returns CDR1 SSHAT and CDR2 FNYEAQ (reference sequence). This CDR3 has 16 amino acids. CDR3 protein: CASSLAWGDYQETQYF. CDR3 nucleotides: TGTGCTAGCAGCTTAGCTTGGGGGGACTACCAAGAGACCCAGTACTTC.

The gene calls are TRBV7-4 and TRBJ2-1; TRBD2 matches at 9 bases. J lost 1 base, V lost 5 bases, and 6 bases had no gene match. Looked up from germline, CDR1 is SGHVT and CDR2 is SQSDAQ. The CDR3 consists of 16 residues. CDR3 DNA sequence: TGTGCCAGCAGCAGCCTTAGCGGGAGTTCCTACAATGAGCAGTTCTTC. It codes for CASSSLSGSSYNEQFF.

The chain has TRBV11-1 and TRBJ2-1; TRBD2 matches 13 bases. With 5 bases clipped from V and 4 bases from J, the junction kept 5 bases outside the gene matches. Germline CDR1 SGHAT, CDR2 FQDESV (reference sequence). The CDR3 loop spans 16 amino acids. The CDR3 loop reads CASSEAGLAGYNEQFF. The CDR3 DNA follows: TGTGCCAGCAGCGAAGCGGGACTAGCGGGGTACAATGAGCAGTTCTTC.